This T cell receptor beta chain was identified during a study of T cells in Graves' hyperthyroidism and ophthalmopathy. This clonotype was counted ten times or more. Its antigen is still unknown. Diagnosis of hyperthyroidism was new in patients aged 18 to 65, and its duration was under 2 months. Clinical symptoms, serum thyroxine and TRAb, thyroid ultrasound and orbital computed tomography were used for the diagnoses. Regarding the study as a whole: Ophthalmopathy got predicted by the model a median roughly 6.4 months before its onset. Clonotypes that were expanded in thyroid above 0.001 mostly appeared in blood too.

Germline values: CDR1 DFQATT, CDR2 SNEGSKA (reference sequence). V dropped 2 bases and J dropped 0 bases, with 2 bases sitting between them. The CDR3 runs to 12 residues. Researchers amplified the TCR beta CDR3 regions from RNA transcripts. First-round RT-PCR with HTBI primers amplified the TCR CDR3 region. Using its own MiXCR run on the multiplex PCR reads, TCRdb lists one record per CDR3 protein. The sample gives 210,000 or so distinct CDR3 sequences, 17% of which show up once; 50% is in the top ten. The TCR was taken from a man aged 50-59 years with Graves' hyperthyroidism. The sample was blood. The J gene is TRBJ1-3, the V gene TRBV20-1, with unresolved D. CDR3 amino acids: CSARYSGNTIYF. Here the CDR3 DNA reads TGCAGTGCTAGATACTCTGGAAACACCATATATTTT.